The 17 T cell receptor beta chains presented below share a single source sample, sequenced in a study of blood T cell repertoires in COVID-19. Generated by immunoSEQ multiplex PCR, the TCRdb table keeps only in-frame clones and is missing some. Counted here are approximately 330,000 clones, roughly nine tenths occurring once; the ten biggest clones make up roughly 10%. The material sequenced was PBMCs or T cells enriched from blood (not recorded which). All receptors come from a woman aged 25 to 39 who had recovered from COVID-19.

This rearrangement joins TRBV11-2 to TRBJ2-2, with TRBD1 matching 9 bases. Germline V gene lookup returns CDR1 SGHAT and CDR2 FQNNGV. The CDR3 contains 16 residues. V was pared by 4 bases and J by 3 bases, with 6 bases of the junction left unmatched. The CDR3 reads CASSSTTGGYTGELFF. The CDR3 DNA follows: TGTGCCAGCAGCTCGACGACAGGGGGTTACACCGGGGAGCTGTTTTTT.

This clone was found once. The rearrangement joins TRBV5-1 to TRBJ2-5, with 9 bases that match TRBD2. Unmatched junction bases numbered 7, after V lost 0 bases and J lost 4 bases. CDR3 length: 16 amino acids. CDR1 is SGHRS and CDR2 is YFSETQ in the germline V gene. The CDR3 loop is CASSLGNSGSRETQYF. DNA for the CDR3: TGCGCCAGCAGCTTGGGGAATAGCGGGAGTCGAGAGACCCAGTACTTC.

V and J are TRBV19 and TRBJ1-1; possible D gene TRBD1, 5 bases. Germline V gene data show CDR1 as LNHDA and CDR2 as SQIVND (reference sequence). The V end lost 9 bases, the J end lost 8 bases, and 13 bases lay between the germline ends. The CDR3 runs to 11 residues. CDR3 bases: TGTGCCAGCCGGGCAGGGCCCGAAGCTTTCTTT. Encoded protein: CASRAGPEAFF.

The chain employs TRBV5-6 and TRBJ1-2; a possible D gene is TRBD1 (5 bases). This CDR3 region has 14 residues. V lost 0 bases to trimming and J lost 3 bases, with 9 bases between them. Germline V gene lookup returns CDR1 SGHDT and CDR2 YYEEEE. The CDR3 is CASSLETVDYGYTF. The CDR3 region has the DNA TGTGCCAGCAGCTTGGAGACAGTCGACTATGGCTACACCTTC.

The J gene is TRBJ1-6, the V gene TRBV7-9; D perhaps matches TRBD1 (6 bases). The length of the CDR3 is 17 residues. Germline values: CDR1 SEHNR, CDR2 FQNEAQ (reference sequence). The ends were cut back, 6 bases at V and 5 bases at J, with 20 bases in the middle. CDR3 DNA: TGTGCCAGCAGACCAGAACCAGGGGCCCCGAATAATTCACCCCTCCACTTT. Translating it yields CASRPEPGAPNNSPLHF.

The CDR3 sequence is CASSPNNVKTQYF. CDR3 nucleotide sequence: TGTGCCAGTAGCCCAAACAATGTAAAGACCCAGTACTTC. This chain uses TRBV19 with TRBJ2-5, with D unclear. Trimming cost V 6 bases and J 6 bases, with 14 bases left between them. CDR1 and CDR2 (germline): LNHDA, SQIVND (reference sequence). This CDR3 is built from 13 residues. The variable domain in full, completed from reference TRBV19 and TRBJ2-5, reads DGGITQSPKYLFRKEGQNVTLSCEQNLNHDAMYWYRQDPGQGLRLIYYSQIVNDFQKGDIAEGYSVSREKKESFPLTVTSAQKNPTAFYLCASSPNNVKTQYFGPGTRLLVL.

J is TRBJ1-3 and V is TRBV5-6; maybe TRBD1 (5 bases). This CDR3 is built from 15 residues. V lost 2 bases and J lost 3, with 12 bases in between. Germline CDR1 is SGHDT and CDR2 is YYEEEE. CDR3 bases: TGTGCCAGCAGCTTACCAGGGCTGAGTGGAAACACCATATATTTT. Translation: CASSLPGLSGNTIYF.

This clone was seen a few times. The genes are TRBV29-1 and TRBJ1-1; 12 bases are shared with TRBD1. The trim removed 6 bases at V and 5 bases at J, leaving 4 bases unmatched. The CDR3 contains 13 residues. CDR1 and CDR2 (germline): SQVTM, ANQGSEA. This CDR3 reads CSVGQGAGTEAFF. CDR3 in DNA: TGCAGCGTGGGACAGGGGGCAGGGACTGAAGCTTTCTTT.

CDR3 DNA: TGTGCCAGCAGTCAACCGGGACAGGGGGACGGAAACGAGCAGTACTTC. Translating it yields CASSQPGQGDGNEQYF. The chain carries TRBV28 and TRBJ2-7; 11 bases are a match to TRBD1. This CDR3 has 16 amino acids. Germline V gene lookup returns CDR1 MDHEN and CDR2 SYDVKM. The trim removed 5 bases at V and 5 bases at J, leaving 11 bases unmatched.

J is TRBJ1-3 and V is TRBV18, with D possibly TRBD1 on 5 matching bases. Germline V lookup: CDR1 KGHSH, CDR2 LQKENI. Trimming pared 6 bases from V and 0 bases from J, leaving 15 bases between. CDR3 size: 16 residues. DNA for the CDR3: TGTGCCAGCTCTCCCGACAGTGTCTACTCTGGAAACACCATATATTTT. Its translation: CASSPDSVYSGNTIYF.

The CDR3 DNA is TGTGCCAGCAGTCCGGGACTAGCGGGAGATCATGAGCAGTTCTTC. It codes for CASSPGLAGDHEQFF. V usage is TRBV11-2 and J usage is TRBJ2-1; 14 nucleotides line up with TRBD2. The CDR3 contains 15 residues. The V segment lost 6 bases and the J segment 8 bases; nucleotides outside the gene matches: 6. CDR1 and CDR2 (germline): SGHAT, FQNNGV.

V gene TRBV28 combines with J gene TRBJ1-1, with D possibly matching TRBD1 (5 bases). The CDR3 is 15 residues long. The germline CDR1 and CDR2 sequences are MDHEN and SYDVKM. V lost 5 bases and J lost 4, with 17 bases in between. The CDR3 DNA sequence: TGTGCCAGCAGTCCCCGCGGAGGGGTGTCCACTGAAGCTTTCTTT. It translates to CASSPRGGVSTEAFF.

This clone was detected only a few times. This rearrangement joins TRBV11-3 to TRBJ2-1; 8 bases are a match to TRBD2. From germline, CDR1 is SGHNT and CDR2 YENEEA. This CDR3 has 14 amino acids. V trimming: 0 bases; J trimming: 9 bases; junction bases outside the gene matches: 4. The CDR3 DNA reads TGTGCCAGCAGCTTAGAAGCGGGAGTCGGTGAGCAGTTCTTC. As protein: CASSLEAGVGEQFF. The variable domain in full, with the rest retrieved from reference TRBV11-3 and TRBJ2-1, is EAGVVQSPRYKIIEKKQPVAFWCNPISGHNTLYWYLQNLGQGPELLIRYENEEAVDDSQLPKDRFSAERLKGVDSTLKIQPAELGDSAVYLCASSLEAGVGEQFFGPGTRLTVL.

The V call is TRBV10-3, the J call TRBJ2-7; TRBD1 aligns across 7 bases. CDR1 is ENHRY, CDR2 SYGVKD, per germline. The V gene end was trimmed by 4 bases and the J gene end by 5 bases; junction bases not matched to a gene: 8. CDR3 size: 14 residues. The CDR3 DNA is TGTGCCATCAGTGGTCGACAGGGTGAGGACGAGCAGTACTTC. It codes for CAISGRQGEDEQYF.

The genes are TRBV3-1 (or the pseudogene TRBV3-2) and TRBJ2-1; TRBD1 matches at 9 bases. The CDR3 covers 15 residues. From germline, CDR1 is LGHDT and CDR2 YNNKEL (reference sequence). V shed 4 bases, J shed 7 bases, and the junction held 8 bases outside the gene matches. The CDR3 bases are TGTGCCAGCAGCCGACAGGGGGGTTTGAGTAATGAGCAGTTCTTC. Protein product: CASSRQGGLSNEQFF.

This clone came up a few times. V gene TRBV4-3 combines with J gene TRBJ2-2; 10 bases are a match to TRBD2. This CDR3 comprises 21 residues. J was trimmed by 1 base and V by 0 bases; bases with no gene match: 14. Germline CDR1 reads LGHNA; CDR2 reads YSLEER. CDR3 loop: CASSQDTRLAGVKQNTGELFF. In DNA form, the CDR3 reads TGCGCCAGCAGCCAAGATACCCGCCTAGCGGGAGTAAAACAGAACACCGGGGAGCTGTTTTTT.

This sequence joins TRBV27 and TRBJ1-1; D perhaps matches TRBD1 (6 bases). V was clipped by 2 bases and J by 5 bases, with 9 bases between them. The CDR3 is made up of 13 amino acids. Germline V gene sequence: CDR1 MNHEY, CDR2 SMNVEV (reference sequence). The CDR3 DNA is TGTGCCAGCAGTTTACTGGGGGCAACTGAAGCTTTCTTT. Amino acids: CASSLLGATEAFF.